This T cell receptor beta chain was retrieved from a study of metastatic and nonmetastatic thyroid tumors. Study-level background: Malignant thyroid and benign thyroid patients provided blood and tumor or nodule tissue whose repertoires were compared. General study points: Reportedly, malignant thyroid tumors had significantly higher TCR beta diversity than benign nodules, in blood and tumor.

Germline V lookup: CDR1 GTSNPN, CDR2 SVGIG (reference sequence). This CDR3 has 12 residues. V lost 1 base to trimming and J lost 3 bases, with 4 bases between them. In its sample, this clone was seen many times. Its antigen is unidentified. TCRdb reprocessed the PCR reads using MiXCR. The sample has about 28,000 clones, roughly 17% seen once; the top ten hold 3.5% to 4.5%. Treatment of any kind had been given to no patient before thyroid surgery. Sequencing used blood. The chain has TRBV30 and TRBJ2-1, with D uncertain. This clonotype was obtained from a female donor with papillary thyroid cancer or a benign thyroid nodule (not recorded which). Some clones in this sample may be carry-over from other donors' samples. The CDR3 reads CAWSASYNEQFF. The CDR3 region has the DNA TGTGCCTGGAGTGCGAGCTACAATGAGCAGTTCTTC. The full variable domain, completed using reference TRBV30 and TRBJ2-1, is SQTIHQWPATLVQPVGSPLSLECTVEGTSNPNLYWYRQAAGRGLQLLFYSVGIGQISSEVPQNLSASRPQDRQFILSSKKLLLSDSGFYLCAWSASYNEQFFGPGTRLTVL.